This TCR beta chain was sequenced during a study of T cells in Graves' hyperthyroidism and ophthalmopathy. There were TCR beta CDR3 regions amplified from RNA transcripts. A first-round RT-PCR of the TCR CDR3 used the HTBI primer set. TCRdb re-derived calls from the multiplex PCR reads in MiXCR, one entry per CDR3 protein. Among 730,000 or so distinct CDR3 sequences listed, over 15% were seen once. Uncontrolled infections, other autoimmune diseases, pregnancy or lactation led to exclusion of patients. The CDR3 totals 13 residues. V shed 7 bases and J shed 8 bases, with 18 bases lying between them. Germline CDR1 is SQVTM and CDR2 is ANQGSEA. Regarding this clonotype: What it recognizes is unknown.

Study results and limitations: Blood held most thyroid clonotypes expanded above 0.001 frequency.

The sequence was collected from a woman aged 45-65 years with Graves' hyperthyroidism that later progressed to Graves' ophthalmopathy. The gene calls are TRBV29-1 and TRBJ2-1, with a tentative D call TRBD2 (6 bases). The sequencing input was blood. In DNA, the CDR3 is TGCAGCGCACGCGGACTACGGGGGTATGAGCAGTTCTTC. Translated, it gives CSARGLRGYEQFF.